This TCR beta chain was captured by sequencing in a study of CD8 T cells in Susac syndrome. Germline V lookup: CDR1 SGHTA, CDR2 FQGTGA. V was shortened by 0 bases and J by 5 bases, with 11 bases between the two germline ends. The CDR3 has 15 residues. The multiple sclerosis control cohort comprised treatment-naive individuals presenting with stable or active relapsing-remitting disease. Through negative isolation, CD4+ and CD8+ T cells were obtained, while TEMRA cells were enriched using FACS. This clonotype is a singleton in its sample. Random hexamers served to reverse transcribe roughly 0.5 to 1 ug RNA. Amplification of TCR beta CDR3 used immunoSEQ multiplex PCR across 54 Vbeta and 13 Jbeta. TCRdb independently ran MiXCR on the immunoSEQ multiplex PCR reads; one entry per CDR3 protein. The sample includes around 130,000 distinct CDR3 sequences, roughly 80% of them seen just once.

The rearrangement links TRBV7-3 to TRBJ2-1; D may be TRBD2 (6 bases). The TCR comes from a human donor with multiple sclerosis. The sequenced sample consisted of CD8+ T cells from PBMCs. The CDR3 sequence is CASSLTSGVHNEQFF. The CDR3 DNA follows: TGTGCCAGCAGCTTAACTAGCGGCGTTCACAATGAGCAGTTCTTC.